This T cell receptor beta chain was obtained from a study of T cell responses to AZD1222 COVID-19 vaccine. Findings and caveats of the study: The study sampled repertoires only after the peak T cell response.

For this clone: Its specificity is not known.

TCRdb's table, derived via immunoSEQ multiplex PCR, lists solely in-frame clones and lacks some. The sample contains tens of thousands of clones, just over 90% of which appear only once. The ends were cut back, 5 bases at V and 6 bases at J, with 15 bases in the middle. Germline CDR1 reads SNHLY; CDR2 reads FYNNEI. This CDR3 has 14 residues. The origin of this receptor is an adult in good health. The V gene is TRBV2, the J gene TRBJ2-3, with D possibly being TRBD2 (5 bases). Specimen: peripheral blood, collected on day 0 of AZD1222 vaccination. CDR3 sequence: CASSPEGPPDTQYF. The CDR3 DNA reads as TGTGCCAGCAGTCCCGAGGGTCCACCCGATACGCAGTATTTT.